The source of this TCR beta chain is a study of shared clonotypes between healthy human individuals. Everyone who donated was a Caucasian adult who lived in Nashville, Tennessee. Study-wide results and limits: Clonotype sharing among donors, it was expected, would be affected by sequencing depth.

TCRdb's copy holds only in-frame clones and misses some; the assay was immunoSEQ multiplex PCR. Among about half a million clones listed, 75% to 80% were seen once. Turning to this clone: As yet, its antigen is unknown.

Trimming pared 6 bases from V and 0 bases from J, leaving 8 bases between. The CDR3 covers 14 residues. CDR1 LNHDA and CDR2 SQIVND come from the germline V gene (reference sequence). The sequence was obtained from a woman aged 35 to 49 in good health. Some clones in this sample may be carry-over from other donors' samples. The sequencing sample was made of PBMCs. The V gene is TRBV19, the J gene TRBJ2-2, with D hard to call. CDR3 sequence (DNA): TGTGCCAGTAGGACGTTAGCGAACACCGGGGAGCTGTTTTTT. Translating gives CASRTLANTGELFF.